The rows below give T cell receptor beta chains drawn from one sample of a study of blood T cell repertoires in COVID-19. Here immunoSEQ multiplex PCR was the method, and the copy in TCRdb shows in-frame clones only, minus some. In the table there are around 100,000 clones, roughly 89% of which are singletons. Sequencing input: peripheral blood. Source of these receptors: a woman over 75 in a cohort sampled during active COVID-19. CDR3s include the opening cysteine and the closing phenylalanine or tryptophan. Fields, in order: D gene, clone size, V gene, J gene, CDR3 protein, CDR3 DNA. D genes are given only for firm matches. Clone size is not always given. Where it is, it says once, few, many or a class for expanded clones.

TRBD2	.	TRBV3-1/TRBV3-2	TRBJ2-4	CASSQDLGLAGWENIQYF	TGTGCCAGCAGCCAAGATCTTGGACTAGCGGGTTGGGAAAACATTCAGTACTTC
.	.	TRBV7-3	TRBJ2-1	CASSSSPDSINEQFF	TGTGCCAGCAGCTCCTCCCCGGACAGTATCAATGAGCAGTTCTTC
TRBD2	.	TRBV10-3	TRBJ2-7	CAISERILSGGRGGPSYEQYF	TGTGCCATCAGTGAGAGGATTTTGTCTGGAGGTCGCGGGGGGCCCTCCTACGAGCAGTACTTC
TRBD1	.	TRBV6-5	TRBJ1-2	CASSLRGRSYGYTF	TGTGCCAGCAGCCTCAGGGGGCGCAGCTATGGCTACACCTTC
TRBD2	.	TRBV20-1	TRBJ2-7	CSASGLAGAPSEQYF	TGCAGTGCTAGTGGGCTAGCGGGGGCCCCATCGGAGCAGTACTTC
.	.	TRBV3-1/TRBV3-2	TRBJ2-1	CASSPRRGLFF	TGTGCCAGCAGCCCCCGTCGGGGGTTGTTCTTC
.	few	TRBV10-2	TRBJ1-6	CASSDLVRNSPLHF	TGCGCCAGCAGTGACCTGGTGCGAAATTCACCCCTCCACTTT
.	few	TRBV10-3	TRBJ2-5	CAISDSYIQETQYF	TGTGCCATCAGCGACAGTTACATACAAGAGACCCAGTACTTC
TRBD1	.	TRBV19	TRBJ1-5	CASSPPGDRVFQPQHF	TGTGCCAGTAGCCCCCCCGGGGACAGGGTTTTTCAGCCCCAGCATTTT
TRBD1	.	TRBV6-5	TRBJ1-2	CASSKGQGIYGYTF	TGTGCCAGCAGTAAGGGACAGGGGATCTATGGCTACACCTTC
.	.	TRBV3-1/TRBV3-2	TRBJ2-1	CASSRSSYNEQFF	TGTGCCAGCAGCCGGAGCTCCTACAATGAGCAGTTCTTC
.	.	TRBV12-3/TRBV12-4	TRBJ1-1	CASSVGGKDEAFF	TGTGCCAGCAGCGTAGGGGGTAAGGATGAAGCTTTCTTT
TRBD1	.	TRBV7-8	TRBJ1-2	CASSPGTGSFGGYTF	TGTGCCAGCAGCCCCGGGACAGGGAGTTTCGGTGGCTACACCTTC
TRBD2	.	TRBV28	TRBJ2-4	CASSSPRGRAENIQYF	TGTGCCAGCAGTTCGCCGCGGGGGAGGGCCGAAAACATTCAGTACTTC
.	.	TRBV19	TRBJ1-4	CASNGRANEKLFF	TGTGCCAGTAATGGCAGGGCCAACGAAAAACTGTTTTTT
TRBD1	.	TRBV5-8	TRBJ1-3	CASSPRTGSSSGNTIYF	TGTGCCAGCAGCCCTCGGACAGGGTCGTCCTCTGGAAACACCATATATTTT
.	few	TRBV2	TRBJ1-5	CASSEGAVQPQHF	TGTGCCAGCAGTGAGGGGGCAGTTCAGCCCCAGCATTTT
.	.	TRBV18	TRBJ2-3	CASSPPAGGTSTDTQYF	TGTGCCAGCTCACCACCTGCCGGGGGAACTAGCACAGATACGCAGTATTTT
TRBD1	.	TRBV2	TRBJ2-1	CASSVAGTGSLGEQFF	TGTGCCAGCAGTGTTGCAGGGACAGGGTCGTTAGGTGAGCAGTTCTTC
.	.	TRBV9	TRBJ2-3	CASSLRERTDTQYF	TGTGCCAGCAGCTTGCGCGAGCGCACAGATACGCAGTATTTT
.	.	TRBV16	TRBJ1-4	CASSHGQGGEKLFF	TGTGCCAGCAGCCATGGGCAGGGCGGTGAAAAACTGTTTTTT
.	.	TRBV14	TRBJ1-2	CASSQERLHYGYTF	TGTGCCAGCAGCCAAGAGAGGCTGCACTATGGCTACACCTTC
.	once	TRBV11-2	TRBJ2-5	CASSPLVTWATKETQYF	TGTGCCAGCAGCCCACTAGTGACTTGGGCAACGAAAGAGACCCAGTACTTC
.	.	TRBV6-5	TRBJ1-2	CASSPDSSRGYTF	TGTGCCAGCAGCCCGGACAGCTCCCGTGGCTACACCTTC
TRBD2	once	TRBV5-4	TRBJ2-7	CASSRTSSYEQYF	TGTGCCAGCAGCCGGACTAGCTCCTACGAGCAGTACTTC
.	.	TRBV29-1	TRBJ2-7	CSGGDYEQYF	TGCAGCGGCGGAGACTACGAGCAGTACTTC
TRBD1	.	TRBV10-3	TRBJ1-1	CAISESGQGSLEAFF	TGTGCCATCAGTGAGTCAGGACAGGGAAGCCTTGAAGCTTTCTTT
TRBD2	.	TRBV28	TRBJ2-5	CASSLRLAGGQETQYF	TGTGCCAGCAGTTTGAGACTAGCGGGAGGGCAGGAGACCCAGTACTTC
.	.	TRBV3-1/TRBV3-2	TRBJ1-4	CASSRLTGYNEKLFF	TGTGCCAGCAGCCGACTCACAGGCTATAATGAAAAACTGTTTTTT
.	.	TRBV7-6	TRBJ2-7	CASSSGVAGTYEQYF	TGTGCCAGCAGCTCAGGGGTTGCAGGGACCTACGAGCAGTACTTC
.	.	TRBV19	TRBJ1-4	CASSQVRVSGKLFF	TGTGCCAGTAGTCAGGTCAGGGTCTCTGGAAAACTGTTTTTT
.	.	TRBV7-9	TRBJ2-1	CASTPGGAYNEQFF	TGTGCCAGCACCCCTGGCGGAGCCTACAATGAGCAGTTCTTC
.	.	TRBV19	TRBJ2-5	CASSMGPMTQYF	TGTGCCAGTAGTATGGGCCCTATGACCCAGTACTTC
.	.	TRBV6-4	TRBJ2-3	CATSLGAGSTDTQYF	TGTGCCACCTCCCTGGGGGCAGGGTCCACAGATACGCAGTATTTT
TRBD2	.	TRBV3-1/TRBV3-2	TRBJ2-5	CASSPSGGSQETQYF	TGTGCCAGCAGCCCTAGCGGGGGGAGCCAAGAGACCCAGTACTTC
TRBD1	.	TRBV18	TRBJ1-1	CASSPDRGRYDTEAFF	TGTGCCAGCTCCCCCGACAGGGGGCGGTATGACACTGAAGCTTTCTTT
TRBD1	.	TRBV27	TRBJ1-5	CASSLGQGFSNQPQHF	TGTGCCAGCAGTTTGGGACAGGGGTTTAGCAATCAGCCCCAGCATTTT
.	.	TRBV12-5	TRBJ2-2	CASGLSAQGTGELFF	TGTGCTAGTGGTCTCTCCGCCCAGGGAACCGGGGAGCTGTTTTTT
TRBD2	.	TRBV9	TRBJ2-2	CASSVGLSGGASGELFF	TGTGCCAGCAGCGTAGGGTTAAGCGGGGGGGCCTCCGGGGAGCTGTTTTTT
.	.	TRBV5-1	TRBJ2-7	CASSLASGTTRHEQYF	TGCGCCAGCAGCTTGGCGTCTGGGACAACGCGCCACGAGCAGTACTTC
TRBD1	.	TRBV2	TRBJ2-7	CASSAGQPSYEQYF	TGTGCCAGCAGTGCGGGACAGCCCTCCTACGAGCAGTACTTC
.	.	TRBV20-1	TRBJ2-7	CSASSGERREQYF	TGCAGTGCTAGTTCGGGGGAACGGAGGGAGCAGTACTTC
TRBD1	.	TRBV7-9	TRBJ2-6	CASRLGDRGPSGGANVLTF	TGTGCCAGCAGACTGGGGGACAGGGGTCCTTCGGGTGGGGCCAACGTCCTGACTTTC
.	once	TRBV6-5	TRBJ2-1	CASRGAGENEQFF	TGTGCCAGCAGGGGTGCAGGGGAGAATGAGCAGTTCTTC
.	.	TRBV6-6	TRBJ2-1	CASSPLGRGNYNEQFF	TGTGCCAGCAGCCCACTGGGGCGGGGCAACTACAATGAGCAGTTCTTC
TRBD2	.	TRBV12-5	TRBJ2-3	CASGWRAGGADTQYF	TGTGCTAGTGGTTGGAGAGCGGGGGGGGCAGATACGCAGTATTTT
.	.	TRBV5-1	TRBJ2-7	CASSQSGPPYEQYF	TGCGCCAGCAGCCAAAGCGGACCCCCCTACGAGCAGTACTTC
.	.	TRBV9	TRBJ1-6	CASSVLNSPLHF	TGTGCCAGCAGCGTACTTAATTCACCCCTCCACTTT